The 22 T cell receptor beta chains in this list originate from one sample, sequenced in a study of T cell responses to AZD1222 COVID-19 vaccine. Only in-frame clones appear in the TCRdb table, and some are missing; sequencing was by immunoSEQ multiplex PCR. The profile covers more than 30,000 clones, with 85% to 90% appearing a single time and around 15% taken by the ten largest. Sample: peripheral blood, taken 28 days after the second AZD1222 dose. These receptors were collected from an adult who received the AZD1222 COVID-19 vaccine.

This chain links TRBV4-1 with TRBJ2-3; either TRBD1 or TRBD2 may supply D (6 bases each). Germline assignment: CDR1 MGHRA and CDR2 YSYEKL. CDR3 length: 18 amino acids. With 1 base removed from V and 1 base from J, the gap between germline ends came to 18 bases. The CDR3 DNA sequence: TGCGCCAGCAGCCAAGGGCTAACGGGGGCAGGCCGCACAGATACGCAGTATTTT. This translates into CASSQGLTGAGRTDTQYF.

V is TRBV3-1 (or the pseudogene TRBV3-2) and J is TRBJ2-2, with a weak D call TRBD1 (6 bases). V lost 6 bases to trimming and J lost 5 bases, with 10 bases between them. CDR1 and CDR2 from the germline V gene are LGHDT and YNNKEL (reference sequence). The CDR3 is 13 residues long. In DNA, the CDR3 is TGTGCCAGCAGACACCAGGGGACCGGGGAGCTGTTTTTT. Its protein is CASRHQGTGELFF.

This clone has just a few counts. Likely a read error: the CDR3 ends without its conserved phenylalanine or tryptophan. It is unclear where the CDR3 begins or ends on the DNA, so no DNA is shown, and the CDR3 is as TCRdb lists it. V and J are TRBV5-1 and TRBJ1-4. Germline V CDR1 and CDR2: SGHRS, YFSETQ. The CDR3 adds up to 9 amino acids, both ends counted. CDR3 region: CASSLCRGI.

V and J are TRBV4-2 and TRBJ1-3; D remains unclear. This CDR3 contains 16 residues. Germline V gene sequence: CDR1 LGHNA, CDR2 YNFKEQ. V lost 4 bases and J 0 bases, leaving 13 bases between the germline ends. CDR3 amino acids: CASSRSDPLSGNTIYF. The CDR3 region has the DNA TGTGCCAGCAGCCGCTCAGACCCCCTCTCTGGAAACACCATATATTTT.

The chain recombines TRBV19 with TRBJ1-2; 10 bases fit TRBD1. This CDR3 has 15 amino acids. With V trimmed by 4 bases and J by 7 bases, 9 bases remained unmatched. Germline CDR1 reads LNHDA; CDR2 reads SQIVND (reference sequence). CDR3 coding DNA: TGTGCCAGTAGTACCCTGGGACAGGGGACGAGTGGCTACACCTTC. Amino acid sequence: CASSTLGQGTSGYTF.

The rearrangement uses TRBV2 and TRBJ2-2; D is unresolved. V was pared by 7 bases and J by 0 bases, with 9 bases between. There are 14 residues in the CDR3. CDR1 is SNHLY and CDR2 is FYNNEI in the germline V gene. This CDR3 is CASTRQPNTGELFF. In DNA form, the CDR3 reads TGTGCCAGCACCAGACAACCGAACACCGGGGAGCTGTTTTTT.

This clone was observed once. The rearrangement uses TRBV3-1 (or the pseudogene TRBV3-2) and TRBJ2-5, with D possibly being TRBD1 or TRBD2 (5 bases each). This CDR3 contains 14 residues. The germline gives CDR1 LGHDT, CDR2 YNNKEL (reference sequence). V lost 4 bases and J lost 5, with 14 bases in between. The CDR3: CASSRWDGEETQYF. The CDR3 region has the DNA TGTGCCAGCAGCCGTTGGGACGGAGAGGAGACCCAGTACTTC.

This clone has only one observation. This chain uses TRBV6-5 with TRBJ1-4; D gene ambiguous. V gave up 6 bases and J gave up 8 bases, with 16 bases separating them. Germline assignment: CDR1 MNHEY and CDR2 SVGAGI. The CDR3 sequence is 14 residues long. CDR3 sequence reads: CASRRTTTAEKLFF. As DNA, the CDR3 is TGTGCCAGCAGACGTACTACGACGGCGGAAAAACTGTTTTTT.

J is TRBJ2-3 and V is TRBV7-9, with D possibly being TRBD1 (6 bases). The CDR3 spans 14 residues. The V and J ends lost 5 bases and 1 base respectively, with 10 bases between them. The germline CDR1 and CDR2 sequences are SEHNR and FQNEAQ (reference sequence). The CDR3, as DNA: TGTGCCAGCAGCGACCGGACAGGCACAGATACGCAGTATTTT. Its protein is CASSDRTGTDTQYF.

This clone was seen a few times. The J gene is TRBJ1-5, the V gene TRBV7-9; TRBD1 aligns across 7 bases. Unmatched junction bases numbered 2, after V lost 1 base and J lost 2 bases. The CDR3 is 15 residues long. Per germline, CDR1 SEHNR and CDR2 FQNEAQ (reference sequence). The DNA for the CDR3 is TGTGCCAGCAGCTTAGAAGGACAGGGCAATCAGCCCCAGCATTTT. Translating it yields CASSLEGQGNQPQHF.

This chain connects TRBV4-3 to TRBJ2-3; 7 bases are shared with TRBD1. The CDR3 sequence is 16 residues long. CDR1 and CDR2 from the germline V gene are LGHNA and YSLEER. V lost 0 bases and J lost 1; bases outside the gene matches: 4. This CDR3 reads CASSQETGKRTDTQYF. CDR3 nucleotides: TGCGCCAGCAGCCAAGAGACAGGGAAACGCACAGATACGCAGTATTTT.

The rearrangement joins TRBV24-1 to TRBJ2-1; the match to TRBD1 covers 7 bases. Germline lookup yields CDR1 KGHDR and CDR2 SFDVKD. The V and J ends lost 1 base and 5 bases, in that order; junction bases with no gene match: 7. The CDR3 is made up of 16 amino acids. CDR3 bases: TGTGCCACCAGTGATTTACGGACAGGTCGGGACAATGAGCAGTTCTTC. As protein: CATSDLRTGRDNEQFF.

The J gene is TRBJ1-1, the V gene TRBV10-1, with a tentative D call TRBD1 (6 bases). CDR3 length: 14 residues. The germline CDR1 and CDR2 sequences are WNHNN and SYGVQD (reference sequence). The V and J ends lost 6 bases and 6 bases respectively, with 17 bases between them. CDR3 DNA: TGCGCCAGCAGAACTGGACCAGGGGTCCCTGAAGCTTTCTTT. Translated: CASRTGPGVPEAFF.

The chain joins TRBV7-9 to TRBJ1-6; D unresolved. V was trimmed by 1 base and J by 7 bases, leaving 14 bases between them. CDR3 size: 16 residues. Per the germline V gene, CDR1 is SEHNR and CDR2 is FQNEAQ (reference sequence). CDR3 sequence: CASSLDSIRSNSPLHF. The CDR3 DNA sequence: TGTGCCAGCAGCTTAGATAGCATAAGAAGCAATTCACCCCTCCACTTT. Combining the CDR3 with reference TRBV7-9 and TRBJ1-6 gives the whole variable domain DTGVSQNPRHKITKRGQNVTFRCDPISEHNRLYWYRQTLGQGPEFLTYFQNEAQLEKSRLLSDRFSAERPKGSFSTLEIQRTEQGDSAMYLCASSLDSIRSNSPLHFGNGTRLTVT.

The chain recombines TRBV27 with TRBJ1-4; TRBD1 matches 8 bases. Trimming at V came to 5 bases and at J to 7 bases, leaving 9 bases not matched to a gene. The CDR3 consists of 15 residues. Germline V CDR1 and CDR2: MNHEY, SMNVEV (reference sequence). CDR3 sequence: CASSHRDRPGEKLFF. In DNA, the CDR3 is TGTGCCAGCAGTCACCGGGACAGGCCAGGTGAAAAACTGTTTTTT.

This chain links TRBV24-1 with TRBJ2-3, with D perhaps matching TRBD1 (5 bases). The CDR3 covers 16 residues. Germline V lookup: CDR1 KGHDR, CDR2 SFDVKD. The V gene lost 3 bases and the J gene lost 2 bases, with 14 bases spanning the gap. CDR3 nucleotides: TGTGCCACCAGTGATCCATCAGGGTCCCCCACAGATACGCAGTATTTT. This codes for CATSDPSGSPTDTQYF.

The chain carries TRBV5-8 and TRBJ1-3; TRBD1 matches 10 bases. CDR1 and CDR2 from the germline V gene are SGHTS and YDEGEE. V trimming: 4 bases; J trimming: 2 bases; junction bases outside the gene matches: 6. The CDR3 contains 16 residues. The CDR3 spells CASSGRQGAAGNTIYF. The CDR3 region has the DNA TGTGCCAGCAGCGGGAGACAGGGGGCGGCTGGAAACACCATATATTTT.

The chain recombines TRBV6-1 with TRBJ2-7; a possible D gene is TRBD1 (5 bases). The length of the CDR3 is 12 residues. Germline CDR1 reads MNHNS; CDR2 reads SASEGT. The germline V and J ends were trimmed by 10 bases and 6 bases, with 16 bases remaining between them. This CDR3 is CATGEGASEQYF. CDR3 coding DNA: TGTGCCACCGGCGAAGGGGCGAGCGAGCAGTACTTC.

The chain carries TRBV11-2 and TRBJ2-2; 8 bases line up with TRBD1. CDR1 and CDR2 (germline): SGHAT, FQNNGV. This CDR3 spans 16 amino acids. V was pared by 5 bases and J by 5 bases, with 10 bases of the junction left unmatched. CDR3 region: CASSARVRTGTGELFF. CDR3 bases: TGTGCCAGCAGCGCGCGCGTGAGGACAGGGACCGGGGAGCTGTTTTTT.

J is TRBJ2-7 and V is TRBV28; TRBD1 matches at 7 bases. The CDR3 loop spans 13 amino acids. Germline V gene sequence: CDR1 MDHEN, CDR2 SYDVKM. V lost 7 bases and J lost 4; bases outside the gene matches: 7. The CDR3 sequence: CASKTGTTYEQYF. Written as DNA, the CDR3 is TGTGCCAGCAAGACAGGGACGACTTACGAGCAGTACTTC.

V usage is TRBV18 and J usage is TRBJ2-7, with TRBD1 identical over 9 bases. This CDR3 contains 15 residues. The junction had 6 bases not matched to a gene; V was cut back by 3 bases and J by 3 bases. CDR1 is KGHSH and CDR2 is LQKENI in the germline V gene. The CDR3 sequence is CASSPPGQGLYEQYF. The CDR3 nucleotides read TGTGCCAGCTCACCCCCGGGACAGGGACTCTACGAGCAGTACTTC.

The genes are TRBV27 and TRBJ2-2; 8 nucleotides line up with TRBD1. Germline CDR1 reads MNHEY; CDR2 reads SMNVEV (reference sequence). After removal of 4 bases from V and 3 bases from J, the junction contained 7 bases not matched to a gene. The CDR3 extends over 16 amino acids. The CDR3 sequence is CASSSWDRRYTGELFF. CDR3 in DNA: TGTGCCAGCAGTTCATGGGACAGGAGATACACCGGGGAGCTGTTTTTT.